Here is one T cell receptor (beta chain) with its context. What this receptor recognizes is not known. The sample holds no much larger clone one base away, and base qualities are not on file. The entry originates in a study of PD-L1 blockade in urothelial cancer (dated by TCRdb to 2015 to 2018). In terms of the full investigation: Every patient began therapy at some point between 2013 and 2015 and was given atezolizumab 1,200 mg intravenously every 3 weeks. About 90% of the 29 patients were identified as males with urothelial cancer of bladder origin, and a prior smoking history was reported by 18 of 29 patients. An ECOG performance status of 0 or 1 was recorded for the patients, and 0 to 3 prior chemotherapy regimens had been received by the patients. Blood samples were analyzed at two time points: 3 weeks after treatment start (second dose) and 6 weeks after treatment start. A median of approximately 140,000 T cells and tens of thousands of unique TCRs was obtained from blood samples, and a median clonality of around 0.072 was observed. An exploratory multi-omic analysis was conducted of the somatic, immune and clinical correlates of response to PD-L1 blockade with atezolizumab in urothelial cancer. Pretreatment tumor samples, along with matched peripheral blood collected serially before and after atezolizumab treatment, underwent TCR sequencing. Durable clinical benefit was defined as progression-free survival longer than 6 months, and TCR features were also tested against progression-free and overall survival. In the same patients who had TCR sequencing, pretreatment tumors also underwent whole exome sequencing and RNA sequencing. Durable clinical benefit was achieved by nine patients but not by the remaining 20. Pretreatment blood TCR-seq was available for twenty-nine patients, at least one posttreatment blood collection was obtained for approximately 25 patients, and tumor TCR-seq was available for approximately 25 patients.

Each PCR received spiked-in synthetic TCR analog templates so that absolute template abundance could be estimated from read counts. TCRbeta CDR3 regions were amplified from genomic DNA with bias-controlled V and J gene primers using the immunoSEQ assay. Rearranged TCRbeta segments were sequenced at approximately 20X coverage. On the authors' methods: Sequencing errors were corrected by clustering and CDR3s were annotated against IMGT to assign V, D and J genes. Downstream analyses used only productive TCRbeta rearrangements, leaving out any out-of-frame or stop-codon sequences. To compute clonality, Shannon entropy was normalized by the log of the number of unique productive sequences and then subtracted from one. Fisher's exact test with Benjamini-Hochberg correction, using a cutoff of adjusted p below 0.01, was how clones that differed between time points or between blood and tumor were identified. TCRdb limited this immuneACCESS table to in-frame rearrangements with V and J called. A share of clones is missing; checked studies link under half to unresolved V genes, and the rest is unexplained. Clone size and the V and J calls come from that table; the DNA yielded D and trimming. The sample table contains roughly 53,000 clones; only one count was recorded for roughly 87% of them. The leading ten clones occupy roughly 15% of the sample.

V lost 3 bases and J lost 0 bases; the stretch between them is 8 bases long. The CDR3 spans 14 residues, from the cysteine through the phenylalanine. Only the CDR3 part of the read is kept: 42 bases, read in frame from the first base. As encoded in the germline V gene, CDR1 is SGDLS while CDR2 is YYNGEE. Study-wide conclusions, independent of this receptor: Because the sample size was small (n ≈ 30) and many of the analyses were exploratory, the results are meant to be hypothesis-generating. Patients with durable benefit showed greater expansion of tumor-associated TCR clones in peripheral blood 3 weeks after starting treatment (n of about 20, p = 0.022). A pretreatment peripheral blood TCR clonality below the median was linked to improved progression-free and overall survival.

This specimen's time point label, interpreted: pretreatment peripheral blood. The cohort included 29 patients with locally advanced or metastatic urothelial carcinoma who were treated at Memorial Sloan Kettering on a trial protocol. Peripheral blood mononuclear cells were collected pretreatment and during treatment, with between 1 and 8 total time points per patient. The Qiagen DNeasy Blood extraction kit was used to purify genomic DNA from total PBMCs and tumor samples. PBMCs were collected pretreatment and during treatment, and were isolated and stored as previously described. The sequences come from PBMCs, collected around atezolizumab (anti-PD-L1) treatment. The chain joins TRBV9 to TRBJ2-3, with TRBD2 as a weak D call on 6 bases. This receptor was identified in a woman in her sixties or seventies with urothelial cancer. The nucleotide sequence reads as follows: TGTGCCAGCAGCGCGGGGACTAGCACAGATACGCAGTATTTT. This is translated as CASSAGTSTDTQYF.